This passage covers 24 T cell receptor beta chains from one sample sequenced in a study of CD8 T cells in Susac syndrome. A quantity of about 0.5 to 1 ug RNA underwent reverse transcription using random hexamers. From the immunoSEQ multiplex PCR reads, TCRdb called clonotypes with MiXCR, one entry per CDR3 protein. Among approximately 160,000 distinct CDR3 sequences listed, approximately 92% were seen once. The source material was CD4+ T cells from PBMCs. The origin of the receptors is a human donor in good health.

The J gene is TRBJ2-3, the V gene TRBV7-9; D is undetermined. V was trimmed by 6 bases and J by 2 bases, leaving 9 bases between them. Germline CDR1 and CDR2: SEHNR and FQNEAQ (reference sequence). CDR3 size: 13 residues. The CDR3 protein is CASSPDNTDTQYF. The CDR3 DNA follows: TGTGCCAGCAGTCCCGACAACACAGATACGCAGTATTTT.

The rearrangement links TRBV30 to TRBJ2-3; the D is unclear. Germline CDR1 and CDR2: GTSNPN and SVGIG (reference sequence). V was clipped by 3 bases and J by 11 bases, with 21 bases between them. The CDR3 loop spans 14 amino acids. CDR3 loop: CAWRAVIGPTQQYF. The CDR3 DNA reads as TGTGCCTGGAGGGCAGTGATTGGTCCTACGCAGCAGTATTTT. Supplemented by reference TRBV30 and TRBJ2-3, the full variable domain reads SQTIHQWPATLVQPVGSPLSLECTVEGTSNPNLYWYRQAAGRGLQLLFYSVGIGQISSEVPQNLSASRPQDRQFILSSKKLLLSDSGFYLCAWRAVIGPTQQYFGPGTRLTVL.

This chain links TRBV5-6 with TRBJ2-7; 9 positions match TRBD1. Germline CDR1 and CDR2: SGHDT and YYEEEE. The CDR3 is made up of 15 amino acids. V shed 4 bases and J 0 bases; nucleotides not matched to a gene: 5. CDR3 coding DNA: TGTGCCAGCAGCGCGGGACAGGGCACCTCCTACGAGCAGTACTTC. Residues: CASSAGQGTSYEQYF.

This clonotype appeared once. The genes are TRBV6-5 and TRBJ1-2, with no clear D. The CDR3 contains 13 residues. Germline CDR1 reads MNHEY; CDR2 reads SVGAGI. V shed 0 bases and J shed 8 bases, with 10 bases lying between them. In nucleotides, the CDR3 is TGTGCCAGCAGTTACTCCAAGTCTGGGGGCTACACCTTC. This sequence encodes CASSYSKSGGYTF.

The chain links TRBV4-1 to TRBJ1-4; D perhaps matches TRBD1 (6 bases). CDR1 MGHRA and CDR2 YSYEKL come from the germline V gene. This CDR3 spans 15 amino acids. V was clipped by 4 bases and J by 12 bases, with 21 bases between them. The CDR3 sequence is CASSLGTGSSEELFF. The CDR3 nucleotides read TGCGCCAGCAGCCTTGGAACAGGGTCTAGTGAGGAACTGTTTTTT.

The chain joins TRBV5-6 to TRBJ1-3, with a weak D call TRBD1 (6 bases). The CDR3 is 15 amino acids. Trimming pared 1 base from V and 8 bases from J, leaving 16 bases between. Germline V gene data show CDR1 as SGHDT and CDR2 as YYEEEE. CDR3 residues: CASSLFSTGLDTIYF. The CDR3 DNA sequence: TGTGCCAGCAGCTTGTTTTCGACAGGCCTTGACACCATATATTTT.

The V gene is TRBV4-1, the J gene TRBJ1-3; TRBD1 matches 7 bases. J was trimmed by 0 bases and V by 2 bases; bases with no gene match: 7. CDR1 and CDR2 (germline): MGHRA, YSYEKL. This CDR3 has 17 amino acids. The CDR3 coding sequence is TGCGCCAGCAGCCAATCCACTTGGGACAGCTCTGGAAACACCATATATTTT. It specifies CASSQSTWDSSGNTIYF.

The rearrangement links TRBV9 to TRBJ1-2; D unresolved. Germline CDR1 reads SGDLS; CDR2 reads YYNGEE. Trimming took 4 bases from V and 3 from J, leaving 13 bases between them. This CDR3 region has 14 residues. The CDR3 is CASSRMVPDYGYTF. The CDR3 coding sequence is TGTGCCAGCAGCCGTATGGTACCGGACTATGGCTACACCTTC.

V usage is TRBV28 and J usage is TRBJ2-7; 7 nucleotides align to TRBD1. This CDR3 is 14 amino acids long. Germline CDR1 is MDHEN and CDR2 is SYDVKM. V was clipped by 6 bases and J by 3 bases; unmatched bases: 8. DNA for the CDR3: TGTGCCAGCAGGCTTAGGGGGCGCAACTACGAGCAGTACTTC. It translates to CASRLRGRNYEQYF. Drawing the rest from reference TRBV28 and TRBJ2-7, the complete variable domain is DVKVTQSSRYLVKRTGEKVFLECVQDMDHENMFWYRQDPGLGLRLIYFSYDVKMKEKGDIPEGYSVSREKKERFSLILESASTNQTSMYLCASRLRGRNYEQYFGPGTRLTVT.

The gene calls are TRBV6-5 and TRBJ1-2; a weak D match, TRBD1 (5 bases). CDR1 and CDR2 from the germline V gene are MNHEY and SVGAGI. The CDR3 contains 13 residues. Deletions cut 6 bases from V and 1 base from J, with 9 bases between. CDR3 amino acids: CASRGGVNYGYTF. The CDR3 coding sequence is TGTGCCAGCAGGGGAGGGGTTAACTATGGCTACACCTTC.

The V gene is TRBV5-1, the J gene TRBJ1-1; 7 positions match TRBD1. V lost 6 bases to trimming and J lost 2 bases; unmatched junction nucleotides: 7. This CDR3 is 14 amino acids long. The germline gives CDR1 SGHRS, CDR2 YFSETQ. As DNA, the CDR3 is TGCGCCAGCACCAGGGGGGGGGTAAACACTGAAGCTTTCTTT. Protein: CASTRGGVNTEAFF.

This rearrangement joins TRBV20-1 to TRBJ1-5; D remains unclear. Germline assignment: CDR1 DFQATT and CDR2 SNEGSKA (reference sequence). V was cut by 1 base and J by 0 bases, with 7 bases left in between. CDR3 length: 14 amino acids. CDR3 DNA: TGCAGTGCTAGAGGTCAGGTTAGCAATCAGCCCCAGCATTTT. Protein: CSARGQVSNQPQHF.

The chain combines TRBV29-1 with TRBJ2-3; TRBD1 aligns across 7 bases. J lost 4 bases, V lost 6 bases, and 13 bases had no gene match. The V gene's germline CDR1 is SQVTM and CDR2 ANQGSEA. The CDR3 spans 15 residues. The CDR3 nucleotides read TGCAGCGTACGACAGGGTGAACGCATCCCAGATACGCAGTATTTT. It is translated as CSVRQGERIPDTQYF.

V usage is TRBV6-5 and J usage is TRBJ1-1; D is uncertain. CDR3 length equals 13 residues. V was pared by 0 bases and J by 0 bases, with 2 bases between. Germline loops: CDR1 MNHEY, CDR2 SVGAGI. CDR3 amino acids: CASSYSLNTEAFF. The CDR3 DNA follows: TGTGCCAGCAGTTACTCCTTGAACACTGAAGCTTTCTTT.

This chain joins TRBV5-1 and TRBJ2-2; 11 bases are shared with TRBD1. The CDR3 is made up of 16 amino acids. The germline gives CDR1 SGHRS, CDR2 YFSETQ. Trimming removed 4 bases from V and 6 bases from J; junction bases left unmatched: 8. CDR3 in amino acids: CASSLAGQGAPGELFF. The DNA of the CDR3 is TGCGCCAGCAGCCTGGCCGGACAGGGGGCGCCCGGGGAGCTGTTTTTT. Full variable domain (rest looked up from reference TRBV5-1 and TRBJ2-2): KAGVTQTPRYLIKTRGQQVTLSCSPISGHRSVSWYQQTPGQGLQFLFEYFSETQRNKGNFPGRFSGRQFSNSRSEMNVSTLELGDSALYLCASSLAGQGAPGELFFGEGSRLTVL.

The CDR3 here is CASSQGRGYTF. CDR3 DNA: TGTGCCAGCAGCCAGGGGCGCGGCTACACCTTC. The chain has TRBV25-1 and TRBJ1-2; perhaps TRBD1 as D (6 bases). The V and J ends lost 6 bases and 8 bases respectively, with 10 bases between them. Germline CDR1 and CDR2: MGHDK and SYGVNS. CDR3 length equals 11 residues.

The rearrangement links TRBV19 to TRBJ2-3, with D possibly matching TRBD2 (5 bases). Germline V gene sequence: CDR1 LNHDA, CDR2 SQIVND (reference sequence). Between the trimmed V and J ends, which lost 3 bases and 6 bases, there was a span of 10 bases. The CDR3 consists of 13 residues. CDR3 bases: TGTGCCAGTAGTATTTGGGGAGCGGATACGCAGTATTTT. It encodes CASSIWGADTQYF.

CDR3 sequence (DNA): TGTGCCAGCAGCCCGATACGGGGGTTACTCACAGATACGCAGTATTTT. It codes for CASSPIRGLLTDTQYF. The chain carries TRBV9 and TRBJ2-3, with a weak D call TRBD2 (6 bases). Trimming left V 4 bases short and J 2 bases short, with 17 bases between. Germline CDR1 reads SGDLS; CDR2 reads YYNGEE. The CDR3 is 16 residues long.

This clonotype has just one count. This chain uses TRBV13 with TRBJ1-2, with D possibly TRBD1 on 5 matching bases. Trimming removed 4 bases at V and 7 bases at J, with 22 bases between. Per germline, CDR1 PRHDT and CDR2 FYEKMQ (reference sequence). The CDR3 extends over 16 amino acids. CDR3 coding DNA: TGTGCCAGCAGCTCGACTAGGGGCAGGTTGCGGTCTGGCTACACCTTC. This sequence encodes CASSSTRGRLRSGYTF.

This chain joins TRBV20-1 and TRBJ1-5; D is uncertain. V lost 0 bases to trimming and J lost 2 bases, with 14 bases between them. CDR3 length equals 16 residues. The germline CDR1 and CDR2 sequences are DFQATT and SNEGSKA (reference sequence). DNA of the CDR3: TGCAGTGCTAGAGATCTTGGGATTTCAGGCAATCAGCCCCAGCATTTT. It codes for CSARDLGISGNQPQHF.

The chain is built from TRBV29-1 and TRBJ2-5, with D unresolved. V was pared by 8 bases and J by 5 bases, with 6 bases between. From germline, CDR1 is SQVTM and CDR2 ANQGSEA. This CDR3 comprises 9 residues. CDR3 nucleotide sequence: TGCAGCCTCGGGGAGACCCAGTACTTC. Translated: CSLGETQYF.

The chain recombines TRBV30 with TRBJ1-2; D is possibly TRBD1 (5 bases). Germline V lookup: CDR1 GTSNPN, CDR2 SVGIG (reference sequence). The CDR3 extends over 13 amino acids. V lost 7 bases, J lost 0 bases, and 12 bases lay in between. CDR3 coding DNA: TGTGCCTCCGCAAGGGGAGCTAACTATGGCTACACCTTC. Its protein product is CASARGANYGYTF.

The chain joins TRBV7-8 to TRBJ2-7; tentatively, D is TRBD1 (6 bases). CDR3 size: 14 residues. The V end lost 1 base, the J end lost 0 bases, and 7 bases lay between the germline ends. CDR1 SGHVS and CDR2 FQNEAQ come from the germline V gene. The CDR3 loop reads CASSLEGVSYEQYF. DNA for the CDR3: TGTGCCAGCAGCTTAGAGGGGGTCTCCTACGAGCAGTACTTC.

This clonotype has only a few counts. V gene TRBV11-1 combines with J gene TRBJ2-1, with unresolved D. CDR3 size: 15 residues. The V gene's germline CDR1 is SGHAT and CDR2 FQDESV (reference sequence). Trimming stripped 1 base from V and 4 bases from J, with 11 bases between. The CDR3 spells CASSLEASSYNEQFF. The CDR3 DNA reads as TGTGCCAGCAGCTTAGAAGCATCGTCTTACAATGAGCAGTTCTTC.